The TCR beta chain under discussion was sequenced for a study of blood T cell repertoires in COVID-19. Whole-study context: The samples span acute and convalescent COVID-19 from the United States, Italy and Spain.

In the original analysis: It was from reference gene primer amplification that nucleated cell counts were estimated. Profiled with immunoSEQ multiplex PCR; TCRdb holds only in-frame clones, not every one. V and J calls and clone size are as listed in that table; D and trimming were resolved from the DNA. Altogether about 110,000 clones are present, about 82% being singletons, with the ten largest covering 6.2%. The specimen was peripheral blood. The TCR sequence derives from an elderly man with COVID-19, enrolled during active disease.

CDR3 loop: CASSLNRKALDRSIQETQYF. CDR3 DNA: TGTGCCAGCAGCTTGAATCGGAAGGCATTAGACAGGTCGATCCAAGAGACCCAGTACTTC. The chain has TRBV5-5 and TRBJ2-5, with D possibly matching TRBD1 (6 bases). The CDR3 has 20 residues. Trimming took 1 base from V and 1 from J, leaving 26 bases between them. In germline, CDR1 is SGHKS, CDR2 YYEKEE (reference sequence).